The clone carrying this TCR beta chain was counted a few times. What it binds is unknown. The data originate from a study of molecular identifiers for immune sequencing clone quantification. Generation of bulk TCR libraries relied on previously described methods and listed TCR primers. TCRdb re-called the PCR reads through MiXCR, storing one row per CDR3 protein. The sample records 400,000 to 600,000 distinct CDR3 sequences, around 21% being singletons. Overall study findings and caveats: Spiked-in Jurkat TCR RNA corresponding to one cell was reported as detectable against 990,000 or so naive cells.

RNA fractions of 10%, 30% or 50% and about 19,000 to 1,000,000 sorted cells were the source of naive CD8 libraries. This receptor was taken from a human donor in good health. Some libraries in this study had Jurkat cell RNA spiked in. Material for sequencing was naive CD8+ T cells from blood, with Jurkat cell RNA spiked in. This sample's subset: FACS-sorted CD8+CD4-CCR7+CD45RA+ naive T cells.

CDR3: CASSSRTGTDEQYF. Written as DNA, the CDR3 is TGCGCCAGCAGCTCACGGACAGGCACCGACGAGCAGTACTTC. The chain carries TRBV4-3 and TRBJ2-7; TRBD1 matches at 7 bases. Germline values: CDR1 LGHNA, CDR2 YSLEER. With V trimmed by 5 bases and J by 5 bases, 9 bases remained unmatched. This CDR3 is built from 14 residues.